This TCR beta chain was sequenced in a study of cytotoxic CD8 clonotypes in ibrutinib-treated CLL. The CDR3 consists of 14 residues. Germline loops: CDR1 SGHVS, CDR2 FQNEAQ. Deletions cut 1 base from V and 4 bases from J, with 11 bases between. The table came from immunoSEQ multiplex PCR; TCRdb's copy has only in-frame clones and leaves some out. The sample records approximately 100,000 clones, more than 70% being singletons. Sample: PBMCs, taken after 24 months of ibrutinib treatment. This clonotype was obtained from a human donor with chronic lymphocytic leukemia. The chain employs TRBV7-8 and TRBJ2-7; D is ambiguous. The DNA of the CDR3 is TGTGCCAGCAGCTTAGGGCTCTCGGGTTACGAGCAGTACTTC. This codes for CASSLGLSGYEQYF.